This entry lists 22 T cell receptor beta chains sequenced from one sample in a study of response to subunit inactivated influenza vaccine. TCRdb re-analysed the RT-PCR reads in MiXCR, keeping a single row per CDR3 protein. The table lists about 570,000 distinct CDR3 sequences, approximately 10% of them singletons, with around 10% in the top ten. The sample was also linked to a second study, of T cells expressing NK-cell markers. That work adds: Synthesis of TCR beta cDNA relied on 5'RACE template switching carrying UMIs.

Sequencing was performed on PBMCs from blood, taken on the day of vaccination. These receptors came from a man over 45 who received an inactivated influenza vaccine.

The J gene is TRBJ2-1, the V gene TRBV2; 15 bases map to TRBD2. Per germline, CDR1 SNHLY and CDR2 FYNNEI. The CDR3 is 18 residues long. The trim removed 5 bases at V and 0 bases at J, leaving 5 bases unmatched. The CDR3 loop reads CASSRTSGGESSYNEQFF. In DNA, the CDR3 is TGTGCCAGCAGTAGGACTAGCGGGGGGGAGAGCTCCTACAATGAGCAGTTCTTC.

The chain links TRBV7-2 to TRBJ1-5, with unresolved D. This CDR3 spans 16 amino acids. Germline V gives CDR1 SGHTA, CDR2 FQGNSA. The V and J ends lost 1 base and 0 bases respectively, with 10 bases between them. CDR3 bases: TGTGCCAGCAGCTTAGAGGTTCTGGTTAGCAATCAGCCCCAGCATTTT. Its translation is CASSLEVLVSNQPQHF.

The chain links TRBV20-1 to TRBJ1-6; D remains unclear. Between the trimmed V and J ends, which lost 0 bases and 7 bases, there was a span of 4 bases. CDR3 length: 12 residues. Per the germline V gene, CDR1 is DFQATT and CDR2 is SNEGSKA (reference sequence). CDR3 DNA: TGCAGTGCTAGAGATGGGAATTCACCCCTCCACTTT. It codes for CSARDGNSPLHF.

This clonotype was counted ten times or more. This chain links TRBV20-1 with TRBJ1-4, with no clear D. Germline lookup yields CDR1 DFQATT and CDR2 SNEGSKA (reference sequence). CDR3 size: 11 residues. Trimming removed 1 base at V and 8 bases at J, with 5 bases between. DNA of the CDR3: TGCAGTGCTAGAGTAGGAGAAAAACTGTTTTTT. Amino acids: CSARVGEKLFF.

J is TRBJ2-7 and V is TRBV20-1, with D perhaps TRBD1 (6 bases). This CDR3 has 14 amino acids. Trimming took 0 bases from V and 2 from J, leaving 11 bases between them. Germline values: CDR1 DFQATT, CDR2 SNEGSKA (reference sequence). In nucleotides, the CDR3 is TGCAGTGCTAGAGATGATAGGACAGCCTACGAGCAGTACTTC. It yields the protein CSARDDRTAYEQYF.

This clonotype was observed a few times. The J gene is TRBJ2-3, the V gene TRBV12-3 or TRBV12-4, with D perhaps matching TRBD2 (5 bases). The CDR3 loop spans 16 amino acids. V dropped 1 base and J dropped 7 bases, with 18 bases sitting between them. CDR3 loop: CASSLGRGSSINTQYF. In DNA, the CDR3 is TGTGCCAGCAGTTTAGGTCGAGGGAGTTCCATTAATACGCAGTATTTT.

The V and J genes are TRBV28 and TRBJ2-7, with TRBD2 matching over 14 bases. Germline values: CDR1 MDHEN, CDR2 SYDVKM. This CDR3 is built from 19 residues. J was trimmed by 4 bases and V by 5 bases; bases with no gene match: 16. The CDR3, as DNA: TGTGCCAGCAGTCCCCCGAAGGTCGTCGGGACTAGCGGGAGATACGAGCAGTACTTC. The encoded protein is CASSPPKVVGTSGRYEQYF.

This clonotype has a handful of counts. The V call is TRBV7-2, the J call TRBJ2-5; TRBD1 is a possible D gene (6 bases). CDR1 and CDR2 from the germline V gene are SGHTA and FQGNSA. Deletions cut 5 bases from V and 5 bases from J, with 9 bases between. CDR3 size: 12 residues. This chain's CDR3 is CASSGTWETQYF. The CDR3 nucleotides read TGTGCCAGCAGCGGGACATGGGAGACCCAGTACTTC.

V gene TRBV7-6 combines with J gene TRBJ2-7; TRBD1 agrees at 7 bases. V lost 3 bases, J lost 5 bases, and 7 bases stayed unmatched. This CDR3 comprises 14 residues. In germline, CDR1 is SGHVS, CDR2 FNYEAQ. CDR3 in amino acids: CASSFSYRGNEQYF. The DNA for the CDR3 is TGTGCCAGCAGCTTCTCCTACAGGGGAAACGAGCAGTACTTC.

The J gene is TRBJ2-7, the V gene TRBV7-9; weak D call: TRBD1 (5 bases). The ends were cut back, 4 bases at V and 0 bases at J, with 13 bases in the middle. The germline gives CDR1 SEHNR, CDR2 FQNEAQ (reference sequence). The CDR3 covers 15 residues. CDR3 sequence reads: CASSSGHPSSYEQYF. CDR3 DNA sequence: TGTGCCAGCAGCTCTGGACACCCGAGCTCCTACGAGCAGTACTTC.

The CDR3 is CASSYAGSNEKLFF. CDR3 DNA: TGTGCCAGCAGTTACGCAGGGTCTAATGAAAAACTGTTTTTT. This chain connects TRBV6-5 to TRBJ1-4, with a weak D call TRBD1 (5 bases). The CDR3 consists of 14 residues. The germline V gene encodes CDR1 MNHEY and CDR2 SVGAGI. The V and J ends lost 2 bases and 3 bases respectively, with 7 bases between them.

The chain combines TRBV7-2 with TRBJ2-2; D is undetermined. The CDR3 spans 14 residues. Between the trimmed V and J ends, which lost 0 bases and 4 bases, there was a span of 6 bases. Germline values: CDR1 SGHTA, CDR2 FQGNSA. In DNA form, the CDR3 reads TGTGCCAGCAGCTTAGCGGATACCACCGGGGAGCTGTTTTTT. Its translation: CASSLADTTGELFF.

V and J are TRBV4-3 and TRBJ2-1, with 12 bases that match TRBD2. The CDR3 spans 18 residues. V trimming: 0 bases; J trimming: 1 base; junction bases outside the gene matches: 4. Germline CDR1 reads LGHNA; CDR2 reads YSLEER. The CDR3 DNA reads TGCGCCAGCAGCCAAGATACTAGCGGGAGGTCTTCCTACAATGAGCAGTTCTTC. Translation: CASSQDTSGRSSYNEQFF.

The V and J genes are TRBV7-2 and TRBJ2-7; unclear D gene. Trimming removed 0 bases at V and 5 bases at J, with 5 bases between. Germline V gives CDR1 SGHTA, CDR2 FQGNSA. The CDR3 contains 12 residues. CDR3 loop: CASSLARNEQYF. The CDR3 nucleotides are TGTGCCAGCAGCTTAGCGAGGAACGAGCAGTACTTC.

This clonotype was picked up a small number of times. The CDR3 bases are TGTGCCAGCAGCCCGCTCCCGCGACAGGGGGGAACCGGGGAGCTGTTTTTT. This gives the protein CASSPLPRQGGTGELFF. The chain links TRBV9 to TRBJ2-2; 9 bases are shared with TRBD1. Germline CDR1 is SGDLS and CDR2 is YYNGEE. The CDR3 has 17 residues. V dropped 4 bases and J dropped 5; count of bases not matched to a gene: 12.

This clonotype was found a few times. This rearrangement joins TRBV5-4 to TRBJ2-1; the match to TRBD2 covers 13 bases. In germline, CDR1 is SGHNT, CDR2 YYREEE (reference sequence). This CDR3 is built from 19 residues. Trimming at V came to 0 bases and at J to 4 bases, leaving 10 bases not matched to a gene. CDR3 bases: TGTGCCAGCAGCTTGGCACTAGCGGGAGGGGTCATGGTGTACAATGAGCAGTTCTTC. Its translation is CASSLALAGGVMVYNEQFF. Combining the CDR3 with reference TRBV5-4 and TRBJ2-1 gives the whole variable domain ETGVTQSPTHLIKTRGQQVTLRCSSQSGHNTVSWYQQALGQGPQFIFQYYREEENGRGNFPPRFSGLQFPNYSSELNVNALELDDSALYLCASSLALAGGVMVYNEQFFGPGTRLTVL.

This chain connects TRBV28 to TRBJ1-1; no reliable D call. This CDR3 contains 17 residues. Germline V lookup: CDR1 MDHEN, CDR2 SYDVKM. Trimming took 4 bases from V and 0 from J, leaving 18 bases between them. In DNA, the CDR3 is TGTGCCAGCAGTTCTTCCCAATTCGGAGAGATGAACACTGAAGCTTTCTTT. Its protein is CASSSSQFGEMNTEAFF.

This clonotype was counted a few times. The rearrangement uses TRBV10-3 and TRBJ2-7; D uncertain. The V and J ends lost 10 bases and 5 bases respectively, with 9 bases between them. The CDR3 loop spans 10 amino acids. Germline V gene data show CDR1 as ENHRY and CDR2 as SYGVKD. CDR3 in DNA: TGTGCCACCGCTGGGAACGAGCAGTACTTC. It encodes CATAGNEQYF.

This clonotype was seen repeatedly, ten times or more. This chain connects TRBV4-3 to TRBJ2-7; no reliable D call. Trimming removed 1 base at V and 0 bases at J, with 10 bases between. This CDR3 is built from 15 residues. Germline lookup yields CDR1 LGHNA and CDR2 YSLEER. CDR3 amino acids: CASSQVFGYSYEQYF. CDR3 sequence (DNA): TGCGCCAGCAGCCAAGTGTTCGGCTACTCCTACGAGCAGTACTTC.

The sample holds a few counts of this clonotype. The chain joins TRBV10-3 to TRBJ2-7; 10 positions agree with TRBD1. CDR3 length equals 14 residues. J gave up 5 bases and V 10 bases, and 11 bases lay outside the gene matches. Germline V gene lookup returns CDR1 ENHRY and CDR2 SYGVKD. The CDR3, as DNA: TGTGCCACTCACCCGGGACAGGGGACGGACGAGCAGTACTTC. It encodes CATHPGQGTDEQYF.

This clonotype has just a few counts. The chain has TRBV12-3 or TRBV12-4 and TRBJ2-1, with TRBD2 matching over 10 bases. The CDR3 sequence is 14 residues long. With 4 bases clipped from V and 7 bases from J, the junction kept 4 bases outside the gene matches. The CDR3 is CASSWASGGNEQFF. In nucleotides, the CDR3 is TGTGCCAGCAGTTGGGCTAGCGGGGGAAATGAGCAGTTCTTC.

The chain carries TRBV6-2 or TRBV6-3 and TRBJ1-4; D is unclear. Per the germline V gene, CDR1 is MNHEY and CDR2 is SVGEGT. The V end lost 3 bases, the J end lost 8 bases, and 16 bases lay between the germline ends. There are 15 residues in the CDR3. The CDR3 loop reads CASSYFRNPIEKLFF. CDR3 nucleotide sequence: TGTGCCAGCAGTTATTTCCGGAACCCAATCGAAAAACTGTTTTTT.